This record concerns one TCR beta chain sequence. Its antigen is currently not known. Per-base quality was not reported, and no clone a single base away is much larger than it. A FACSAria II was used to sort memory CD4+ T cells, defined as single viable CD3+CD4+CD8-CD45RO+ cells. CMV serostatus was determined with a Roche Elecsys assay detecting serum IgG against CMV pp150, pp28, p38 and p52. Following thawing, total CD4+ T cells were enriched through positive selection using CD4 magnetic microbeads. Samples originated from another study that specifically interrogated the CD4+ T cell memory repertoire. Peripheral blood mononuclear cells were isolated and cryopreserved according to standard operating procedures, and serum was kept at -80 degrees C. The staining relied on CD3-PerCP (BW264/56), CD4-APC (RPA-T4), CD45RO-PE (UCHT1) and CD8-Pacific Orange (3B5) antibodies, and Sytox blue was used to exclude non-viable cells.

The sample originates from a study of memory CD4+ T cells and cytomegalovirus serostatus (dated by TCRdb to about 2019). Broadly, across the study: The cohort comprised about 35 healthy Belgian adults, 9 CMV seropositive and about 24 CMV seronegative. To replicate a published TCR-based CMV serostatus classifier, the study sequenced CD4+ memory TCRbeta repertoires from a Belgian cohort whose cytomegalovirus serostatus was known. The full study reports these points: Results were interpreted as suggesting that the CMV-associated TCR signature is largely present in the CD4+ memory repertoire. A median bootstrapped AUC of almost 0.96 with a 95% CI of 0.76-1.00 was achieved on the Belgian cohort by the original-framework classifier. For CMV serostatus prediction, a median bootstrapped AUC of approximately 0.95 was reached with the original framework, and a median bootstrapped AUC of about 0.9 was reached with a US-trained random forest. Only CD4+CD45RO+ memory cells were sequenced, in contrast to the original study, in which naive and memory CD4+ and CD8+ populations were covered. Among the 150 to 200 previously reported CMV-associated TCRbeta sequences, 67 showed up in the CD4+ memory repertoires, with each one found in between one and five individuals.

The Quick-DNA Microprep Kit was used to extract genomic DNA from the sorted cells. TCRbeta DNA was amplified with the immunoSEQ hsTCRbeta kit following the manufacturer's protocol. An Illumina MiSeq instrument was used to sequence the TCRbeta libraries. In the source study's methods: Once out-of-frame sequences had been removed, more than 2 million distinct TCRbeta sequences were left, which works out to an average of around 73,000 per individual. Each individual was scored by the count of over 150 previously reported CMV-associated TCRbeta sequences and the total productive distinct TCRbeta count. A beta-binomial model was reimplemented in Python, and scikit-learn random forests with default parameters were trained on US cohort data. Classifier performance on the Belgian cohort was summarized as median AUC with percentile confidence intervals over 10,000 bootstrap iterations. This immuneACCESS table, as held by TCRdb, lists in-frame sequences with V and J called but not all clones. Of the missing ones, under half trace to an unresolved V gene in checked studies; the others have no known cause. V, J and clone size reflect that table, while D and trimming were determined from the DNA. Counted in this sample were tens of thousands of clones; about 77% of them appeared once. The top ten clonotypes cover around 0.77% of the sample.

Inclusive of the bounding cysteine and phenylalanine, the CDR3 is 13 residues long. The read is trimmed to its CDR3 DNA, 39 bases read in frame from base 1. V loses 7 bases, J loses 0 bases, and the germline ends lie 9 bases apart. The germline V gene yields SNHLY for CDR1 and FYNNEI for CDR2. This chain is built from TRBV2 and TRBJ1-2; the D region possibly corresponds to TRBD1 (5 bases align). This sequence originates from an adult in good health and CMV-seronegative. The sequencing sample was made of memory CD4+ T cells from blood. The nucleotides are TGTGCCAGCATTCAGGACACTAACTATGGCTACACCTTC. It translates as CASIQDTNYGYTF. The full variable domain, with segments outside the CDR3 supplied by the reference TRBV2 and TRBJ1-2 proteins, appears as EPEVTQTPSHQVTQMGQEVILRCVPISNHLYFYWYRQILGQKVEFLVSFYNNEISEKSEIFDDQFSVERPDGSNFTLKIRSTKLEDSAMYFCASIQDTNYGYTFGSGTRLTVV.